A selection of T cell receptor beta chains follows, all from one sample in a study of T-cell reconstitution after alpha-beta-depleted transplantation in children. In TCRdb, the PCR reads were re-called with MiXCR into one record per CDR3 protein. The sample holds around 25,000 distinct CDR3 sequences, roughly 19% seen once. This specimen was PBMCs, mostly from graft donor cells, taken 60 days after TCRalphabeta/CD19-depleted stem cell transplant. All receptors come from a male patient aged 2 to 10 who had a stem cell transplant for acute lymphoblastic leukemia, so the T cells may come from the graft donor. CDR3s leave out the opening cysteine and the closing phenylalanine or tryptophan. Each record gives: CDR3 protein, V gene.

cdr3_aa: ASSPGFGTLGGTIY; v_call: TRBV6-1
cdr3_aa: ASSKFPGVGAF; v_call: TRBV7-9
cdr3_aa: ASSFRDEQY; v_call: TRBV5-1
cdr3_aa: AWSLLGMNYGYT; v_call: TRBV30
cdr3_aa: ASSFLNSPLH; v_call: TRBV28
cdr3_aa: ATSREGDGKSDTIY; v_call: TRBV15
cdr3_aa: ASSLAFSPSDEQF; v_call: TRBV7-6
cdr3_aa: ASSQDFTTGELF; v_call: TRBV14
cdr3_aa: ASSSTQGYEQF; v_call: TRBV7-9
cdr3_aa: ASSSGGSGELF; v_call: TRBV19
cdr3_aa: SARGGPDQGAF; v_call: TRBV20-1
cdr3_aa: ASSSAKDSYGYT; v_call: TRBV7-9
cdr3_aa: ASSFTRAYEQY; v_call: TRBV7-9
cdr3_aa: ASSPKREFDEQF; v_call: TRBV6-5
cdr3_aa: ATSGQGTVANVLT; v_call: TRBV10-3
cdr3_aa: ATSRGGGNNEQF; v_call: TRBV15
cdr3_aa: ASSLQTGKNTEAF; v_call: TRBV5-1
cdr3_aa: ATSPLPGQKNTIY; v_call: TRBV15
cdr3_aa: ACSQDTWDTGELF; v_call: TRBV3-1
cdr3_aa: ASRQGPNTGELF; v_call: TRBV27